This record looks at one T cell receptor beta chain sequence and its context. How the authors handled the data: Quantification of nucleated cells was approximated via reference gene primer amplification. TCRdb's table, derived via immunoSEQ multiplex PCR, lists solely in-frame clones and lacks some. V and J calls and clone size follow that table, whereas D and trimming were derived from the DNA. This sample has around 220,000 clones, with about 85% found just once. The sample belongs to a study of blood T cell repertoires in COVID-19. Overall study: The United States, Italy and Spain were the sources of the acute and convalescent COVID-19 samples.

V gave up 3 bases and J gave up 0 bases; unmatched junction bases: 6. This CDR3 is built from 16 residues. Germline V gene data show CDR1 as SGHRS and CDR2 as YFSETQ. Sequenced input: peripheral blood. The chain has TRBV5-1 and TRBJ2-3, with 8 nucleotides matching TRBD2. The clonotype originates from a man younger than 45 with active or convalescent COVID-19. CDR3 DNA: TGCGCCAGCAGCTCGGGACTAGAAACTAGCACAGATACGCAGTATTTT. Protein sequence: CASSSGLETSTDTQYF.